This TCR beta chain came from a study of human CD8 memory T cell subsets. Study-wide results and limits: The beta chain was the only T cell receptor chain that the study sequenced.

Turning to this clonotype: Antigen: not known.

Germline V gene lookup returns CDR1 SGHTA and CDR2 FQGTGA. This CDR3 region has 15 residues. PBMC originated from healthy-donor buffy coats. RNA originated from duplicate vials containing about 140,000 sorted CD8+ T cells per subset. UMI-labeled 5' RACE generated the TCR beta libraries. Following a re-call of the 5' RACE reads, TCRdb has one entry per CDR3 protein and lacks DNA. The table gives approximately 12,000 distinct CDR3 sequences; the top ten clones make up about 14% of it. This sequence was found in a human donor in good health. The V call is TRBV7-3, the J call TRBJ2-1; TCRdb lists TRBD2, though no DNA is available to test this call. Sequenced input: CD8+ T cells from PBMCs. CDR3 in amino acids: CASSLFASVGDEQFF.